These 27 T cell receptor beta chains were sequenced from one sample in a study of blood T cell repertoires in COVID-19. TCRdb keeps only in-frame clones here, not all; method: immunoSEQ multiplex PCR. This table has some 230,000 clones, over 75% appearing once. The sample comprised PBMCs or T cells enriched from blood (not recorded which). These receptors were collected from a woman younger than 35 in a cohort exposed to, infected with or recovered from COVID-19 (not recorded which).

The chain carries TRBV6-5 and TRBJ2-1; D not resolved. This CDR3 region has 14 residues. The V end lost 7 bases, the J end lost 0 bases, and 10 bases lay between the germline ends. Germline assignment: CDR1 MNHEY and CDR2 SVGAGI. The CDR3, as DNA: TGTGCCAGCAATCCTAGAAGCTCCTACAATGAGCAGTTCTTC. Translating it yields CASNPRSSYNEQFF.

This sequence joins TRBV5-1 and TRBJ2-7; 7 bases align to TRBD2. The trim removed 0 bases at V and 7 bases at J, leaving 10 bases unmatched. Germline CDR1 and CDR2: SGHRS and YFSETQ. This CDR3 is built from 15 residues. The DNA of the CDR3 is TGCGCCAGCAGCTTGGAGCGACTAGCCGCTGGGGAGCAGTACTTC. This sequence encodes CASSLERLAAGEQYF.

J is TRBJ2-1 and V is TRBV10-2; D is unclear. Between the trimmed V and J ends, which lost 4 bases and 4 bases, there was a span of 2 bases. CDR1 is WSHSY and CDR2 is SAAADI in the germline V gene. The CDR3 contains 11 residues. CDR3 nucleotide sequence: TGCGCCAGCAGTGTATACAATGAGCAGTTCTTC. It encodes CASSVYNEQFF.

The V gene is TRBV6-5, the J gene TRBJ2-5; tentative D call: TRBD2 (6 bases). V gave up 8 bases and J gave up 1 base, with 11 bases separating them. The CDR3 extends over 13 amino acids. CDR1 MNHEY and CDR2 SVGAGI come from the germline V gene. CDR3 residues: CASRNSGQETQYF. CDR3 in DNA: TGTGCCAGCCGAAATAGCGGCCAAGAGACCCAGTACTTC.

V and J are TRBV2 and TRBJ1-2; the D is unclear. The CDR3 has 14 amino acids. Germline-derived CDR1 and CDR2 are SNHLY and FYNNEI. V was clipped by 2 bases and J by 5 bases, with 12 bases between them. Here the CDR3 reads CASSERGDMYGYTF. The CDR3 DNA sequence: TGTGCCAGCAGTGAACGGGGAGACATGTATGGCTACACCTTC.

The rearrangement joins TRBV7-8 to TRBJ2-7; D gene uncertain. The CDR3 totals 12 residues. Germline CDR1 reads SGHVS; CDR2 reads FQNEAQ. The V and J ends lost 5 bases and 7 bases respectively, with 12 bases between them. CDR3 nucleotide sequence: TGTGCCAGCAGCCCGGTCATCCGGGAGCAGTACTTC. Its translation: CASSPVIREQYF.

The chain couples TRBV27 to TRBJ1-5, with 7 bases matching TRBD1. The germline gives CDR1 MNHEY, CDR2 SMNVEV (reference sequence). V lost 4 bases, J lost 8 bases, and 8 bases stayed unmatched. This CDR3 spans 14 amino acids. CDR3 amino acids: CASSSRDSKEPQHF. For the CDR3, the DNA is TGTGCCAGCAGTTCCCGGGACAGTAAGGAGCCCCAGCATTTT.

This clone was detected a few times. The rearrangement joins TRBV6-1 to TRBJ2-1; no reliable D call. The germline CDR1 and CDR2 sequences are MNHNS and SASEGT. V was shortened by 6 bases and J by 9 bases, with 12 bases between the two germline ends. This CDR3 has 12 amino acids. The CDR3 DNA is TGTGCCAGCAGCCCTACTGCTGTTGAGCAGTTCTTC. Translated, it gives CASSPTAVEQFF.

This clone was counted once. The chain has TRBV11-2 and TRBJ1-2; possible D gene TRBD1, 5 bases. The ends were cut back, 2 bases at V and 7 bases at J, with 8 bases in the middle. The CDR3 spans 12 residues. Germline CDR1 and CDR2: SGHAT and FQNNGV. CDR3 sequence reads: CASSLQGGGYTF. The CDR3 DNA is TGTGCCAGCAGCTTACAGGGTGGTGGCTACACCTTC.

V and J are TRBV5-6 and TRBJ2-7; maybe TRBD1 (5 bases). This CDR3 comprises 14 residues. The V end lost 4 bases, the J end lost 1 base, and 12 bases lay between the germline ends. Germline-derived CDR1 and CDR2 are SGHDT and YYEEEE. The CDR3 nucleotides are TGTGCCAGCAGCCTAGAGACAGAGTCCTACGAGCAGTACTTC. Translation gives CASSLETESYEQYF. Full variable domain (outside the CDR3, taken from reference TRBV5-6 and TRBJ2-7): DAGVTQSPTHLIKTRGQQVTLRCSPKSGHDTVSWYQQALGQGPQFIFQYYEEEERQRGNFPDRFSGHQFPNYSSELNVNALLLGDSALYLCASSLETESYEQYFGPGTRLTVT.

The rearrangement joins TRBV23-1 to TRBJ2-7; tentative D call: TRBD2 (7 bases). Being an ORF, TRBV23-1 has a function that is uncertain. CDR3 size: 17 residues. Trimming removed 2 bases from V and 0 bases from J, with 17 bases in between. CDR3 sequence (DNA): TGCGCCAGCAGTCAAACAAGGGGGGGACGGAACTCCTACGAGCAGTACTTC. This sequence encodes CASSQTRGGRNSYEQYF.

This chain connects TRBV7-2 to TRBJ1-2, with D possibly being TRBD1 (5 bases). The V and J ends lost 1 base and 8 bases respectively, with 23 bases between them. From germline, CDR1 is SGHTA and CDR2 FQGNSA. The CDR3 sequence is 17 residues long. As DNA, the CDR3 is TGTGCCAGCAGCTTAGTTTGGTCGACAGTAAACTCACACGGCTACACCTTC. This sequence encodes CASSLVWSTVNSHGYTF. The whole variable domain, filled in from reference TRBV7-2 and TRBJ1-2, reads GAGVSQSPSNKVTEKGKDVELRCDPISGHTALYWYRQSLGQGLEFLIYFQGNSAPDKSGLPSDRFSAERTGGSVSTLTIQRTQQEDSAVYLCASSLVWSTVNSHGYTFGSGTRLTVV.

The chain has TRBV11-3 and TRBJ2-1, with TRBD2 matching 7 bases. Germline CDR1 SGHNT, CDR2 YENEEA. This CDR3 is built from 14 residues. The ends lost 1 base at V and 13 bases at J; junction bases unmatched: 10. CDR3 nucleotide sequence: TGTGCCAGCAGCTTAGCCACACATGGGGGGGACCAGTTCTTC. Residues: CASSLATHGGDQFF.

The CDR3 coding sequence is TGCGCCAGCAGCGCGGGACTAGCGGAGGGACCCTACAATGAGCAGTTCTTC. Translated, it gives CASSAGLAEGPYNEQFF. This chain links TRBV5-1 with TRBJ2-1; 11 positions match TRBD2. The trim removed 4 bases at V and 2 bases at J, leaving 8 bases unmatched. The CDR3 contains 17 residues. Germline CDR1 is SGHRS and CDR2 is YFSETQ.

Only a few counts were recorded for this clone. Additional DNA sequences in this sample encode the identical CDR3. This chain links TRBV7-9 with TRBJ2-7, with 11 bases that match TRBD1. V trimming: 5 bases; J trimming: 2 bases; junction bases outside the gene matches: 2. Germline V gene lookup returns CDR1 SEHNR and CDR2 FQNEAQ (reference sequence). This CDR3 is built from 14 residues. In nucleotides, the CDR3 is TGTGCCAGCAGCCGGGGACAGGGGGCCTACGAGCAGTACTTC. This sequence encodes CASSRGQGAYEQYF. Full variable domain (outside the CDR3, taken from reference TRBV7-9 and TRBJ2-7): DTGVSQNPRHKITKRGQNVTFRCDPISEHNRLYWYRQTLGQGPEFLTYFQNEAQLEKSRLLSDRFSAERPKGSFSTLEIQRTEQGDSAMYLCASSRGQGAYEQYFGPGTRLTVT.

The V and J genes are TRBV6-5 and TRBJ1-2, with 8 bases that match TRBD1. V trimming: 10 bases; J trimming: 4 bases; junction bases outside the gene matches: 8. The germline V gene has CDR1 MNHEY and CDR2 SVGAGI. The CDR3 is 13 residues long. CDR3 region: CAITQGVGYGYTF. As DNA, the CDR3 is TGTGCCATTACACAGGGGGTTGGCTATGGCTACACCTTC.

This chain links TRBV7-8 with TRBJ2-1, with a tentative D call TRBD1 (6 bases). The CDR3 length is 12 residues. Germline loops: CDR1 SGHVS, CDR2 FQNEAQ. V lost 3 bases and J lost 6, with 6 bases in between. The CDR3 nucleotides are TGTGCCAGCAGCTTCAGGGGCAATGAGCAGTTCTTC. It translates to CASSFRGNEQFF.

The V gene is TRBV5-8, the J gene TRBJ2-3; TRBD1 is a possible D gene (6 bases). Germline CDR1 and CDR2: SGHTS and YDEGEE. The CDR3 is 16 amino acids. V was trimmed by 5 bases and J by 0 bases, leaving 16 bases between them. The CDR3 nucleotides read TGTGCCAGCAGTTTTCAGGGGTCTTCTAGCACAGATACGCAGTATTTT. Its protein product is CASSFQGSSSTDTQYF.

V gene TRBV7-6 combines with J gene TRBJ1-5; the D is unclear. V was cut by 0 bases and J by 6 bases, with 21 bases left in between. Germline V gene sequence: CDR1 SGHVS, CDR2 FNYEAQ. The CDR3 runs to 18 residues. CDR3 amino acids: CASSLASPKTGMIQPQHF. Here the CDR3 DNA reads TGTGCCAGCAGCTTAGCCTCTCCAAAGACGGGTATGATTCAGCCCCAGCATTTT. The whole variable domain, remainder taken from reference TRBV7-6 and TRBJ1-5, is GAGVSQSPRYKVTKRGQDVALRCDPISGHVSLYWYRQALGQGPEFLTYFNYEAQQDKSGLPNDRFSAERPEGSISTLTIQRTEQRDSAMYRCASSLASPKTGMIQPQHFGDGTRLSIL.

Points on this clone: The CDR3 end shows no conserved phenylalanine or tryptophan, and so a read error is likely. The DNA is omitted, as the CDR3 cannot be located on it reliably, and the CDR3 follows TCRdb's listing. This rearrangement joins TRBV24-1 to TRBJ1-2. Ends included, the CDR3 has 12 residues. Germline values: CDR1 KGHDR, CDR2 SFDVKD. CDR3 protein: CATWDGGDAGTG.

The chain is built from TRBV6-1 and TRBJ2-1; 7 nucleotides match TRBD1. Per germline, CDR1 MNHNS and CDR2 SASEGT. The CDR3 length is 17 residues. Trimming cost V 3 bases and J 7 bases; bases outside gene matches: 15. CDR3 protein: CASSDNRGGNLGNEQFF. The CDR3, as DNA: TGTGCCAGCAGTGACAACAGGGGTGGGAATCTAGGGAATGAGCAGTTCTTC.

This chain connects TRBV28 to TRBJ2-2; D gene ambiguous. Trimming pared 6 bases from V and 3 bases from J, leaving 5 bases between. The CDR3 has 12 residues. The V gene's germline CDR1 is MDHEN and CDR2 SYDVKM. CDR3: CASRRYTGELFF. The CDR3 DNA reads TGTGCCAGCAGACGGTACACCGGGGAGCTGTTTTTT.

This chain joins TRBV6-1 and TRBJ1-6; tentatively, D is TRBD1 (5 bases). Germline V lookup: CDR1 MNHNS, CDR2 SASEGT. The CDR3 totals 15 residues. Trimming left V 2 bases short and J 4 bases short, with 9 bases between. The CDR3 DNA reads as TGTGCCAGCAGTGAAAGGACAACTTATAATTCACCCCTCCACTTT. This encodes CASSERTTYNSPLHF.

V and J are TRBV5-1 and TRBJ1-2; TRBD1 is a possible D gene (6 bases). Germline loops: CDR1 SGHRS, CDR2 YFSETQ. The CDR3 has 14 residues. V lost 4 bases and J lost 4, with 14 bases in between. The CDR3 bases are TGCGCCAGCAGCCCAGGCCAGGGGATCTATGGCTACACCTTC. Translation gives CASSPGQGIYGYTF.

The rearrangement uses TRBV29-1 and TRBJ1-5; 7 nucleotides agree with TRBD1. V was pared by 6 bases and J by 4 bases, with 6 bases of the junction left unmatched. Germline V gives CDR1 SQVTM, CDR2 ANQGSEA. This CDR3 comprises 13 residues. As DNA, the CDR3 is TGCAGCGTAGCCGGGACAGCTAATCAGCCCCAGCATTTT. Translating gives CSVAGTANQPQHF.

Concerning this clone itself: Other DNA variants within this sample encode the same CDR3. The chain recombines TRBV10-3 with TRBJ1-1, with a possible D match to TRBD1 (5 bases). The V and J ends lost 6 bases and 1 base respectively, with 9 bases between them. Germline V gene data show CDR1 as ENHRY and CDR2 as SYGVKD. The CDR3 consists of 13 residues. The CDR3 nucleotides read TGTGCCATCAGCCTCGGACAGAACACTGAAGCTTTCTTT. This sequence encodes CAISLGQNTEAFF.

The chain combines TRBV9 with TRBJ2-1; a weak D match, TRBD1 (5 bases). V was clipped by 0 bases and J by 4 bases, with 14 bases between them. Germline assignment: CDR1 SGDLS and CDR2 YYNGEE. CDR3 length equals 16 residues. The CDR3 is CASSVEPLRVYNEQFF. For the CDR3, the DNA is TGTGCCAGCAGCGTAGAGCCCCTCAGGGTGTACAATGAGCAGTTCTTC.